This T cell receptor beta chain stems from a study of Ad26.COV2.S vaccination and SARS-CoV-2 variants. Findings and limits, study-wide: Breadth, reportedly substantial, characterized the spike-specific CD8+ and CD4+ T cell responses after vaccination.

Notes on this clone: Its antigen remains unknown.

Treatment reported: roughly 19 received Ad26.COV2.S at low or high dose, single or two shots; about 5 received placebo; per-sample allocation not given. Day 63 after the first vaccine or placebo injection was the time point for sampling. TCRdb's table, derived via immunoSEQ multiplex PCR, lists solely in-frame clones and lacks some. Here the sample spans approximately 360,000 clones, roughly four fifths being singletons. CDR3 length: 14 residues. Between the trimmed V and J ends, which lost 2 bases and 6 bases, there was a span of 11 bases. Germline loops: CDR1 LGHDT, CDR2 YNNKEL (reference sequence).

Material: peripheral blood, obtained in a trial of Ad26.COV2.S vaccine versus placebo. The sequence was obtained from a person between 18 and 65 years old who received the Ad26.COV2.S COVID-19 vaccine or a placebo. The chain is built from TRBV3-1 (or the pseudogene TRBV3-2) and TRBJ2-1; D gene uncertain. CDR3 DNA sequence: TGTGCCAGCAGCCAATTTGTAGGGTCCAATGAGCAGTTCTTC. Its translation is CASSQFVGSNEQFF.